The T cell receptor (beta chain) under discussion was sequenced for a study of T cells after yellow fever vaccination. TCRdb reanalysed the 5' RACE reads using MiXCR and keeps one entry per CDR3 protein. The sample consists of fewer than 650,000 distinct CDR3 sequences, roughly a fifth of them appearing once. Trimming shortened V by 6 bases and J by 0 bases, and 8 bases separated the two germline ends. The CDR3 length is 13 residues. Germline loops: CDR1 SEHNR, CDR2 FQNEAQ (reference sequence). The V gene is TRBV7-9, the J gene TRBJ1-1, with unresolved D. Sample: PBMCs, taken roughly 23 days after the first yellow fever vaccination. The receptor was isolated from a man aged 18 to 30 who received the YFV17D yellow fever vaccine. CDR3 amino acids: CASRAGMNTEAFF. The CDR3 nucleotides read TGTGCCAGCAGGGCGGGCATGAACACTGAAGCTTTCTTT. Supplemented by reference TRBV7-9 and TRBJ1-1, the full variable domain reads DTGVSQNPRHKITKRGQNVTFRCDPISEHNRLYWYRQTLGQGPEFLTYFQNEAQLEKSRLLSDRFSAERPKGSFSTLEIQRTEQGDSAMYLCASRAGMNTEAFFGQGTRLTVV.